Sequencing of this T cell receptor beta chain was carried out in a study of T cells in Graves' hyperthyroidism and ophthalmopathy. The PBMCs had their origin in 7.5 to 10 ml of fresh peripheral blood. General study points: Model predictions of ophthalmopathy came a median approximately 6.5 months before onset.

This clonotype was picked up many times. Its target is not known. The V gene's germline CDR1 is SGHTA and CDR2 FQGNSA. The CDR3 loop spans 16 amino acids. With 2 bases removed from V and 6 bases from J, the gap between germline ends came to 17 bases. The TCR beta CDR3 regions underwent amplification using RNA transcripts as the source. HTBI primers were employed in a first-round RT-PCR of the TCR CDR3. One entry per CDR3 protein, called by TCRdb with MiXCR from the multiplex PCR reads. The sample lists fewer than 900,000 distinct CDR3 sequences, 18% seen once, with 16% in the top ten. Sequenced input: blood. J is TRBJ1-5 and V is TRBV7-2; D is perhaps TRBD1 (5 bases). The source is a woman aged 45 to 65 with Graves' hyperthyroidism that later progressed to Graves' ophthalmopathy. Here the CDR3 DNA reads TGTGCCAGCAGCTTAAGAGCCAGGGCCGGACGTCAGCCCCAGCATTTT. Its protein is CASSLRARAGRQPQHF.